This entry describes one T cell receptor beta chain. What it binds is unknown. Noted time point: week 47, end of study. Every vaccine dose comprised 300 ug of mutant IDH1 20-mer peptide plus topical imiquimod. Each patient was administered eight vaccinations, scheduled in weeks 1, 3, 5, 7, 11, 15, 19 and 23. New WHO grade 3 or 4 astrocytomas that were IDH1-mutant and ATRX-lost had been found in donors. The data are from a study of a mutant IDH1 vaccine in newly diagnosed glioma. The wider study: The initiation of vaccination occurred 4-6 weeks after radiotherapy alone, or with temozolomide cycles. Visits V12 and V13 fell at weeks 35 and 47, respectively.

Measured with immunoSEQ multiplex PCR; TCRdb has only the in-frame clones, and not every one. The data contain roughly 21,000 clones, 84% of them singletons. This clonotype was obtained from a man in his forties with glioma. The sample in question was PBMCs, obtained from a glioma patient whose treatment included an IDH1 peptide vaccine.

CDR3 protein: CASGLGDTDTQYF. The CDR3 nucleotides read TGTGCTAGTGGTTTGGGGGACACAGATACGCAGTATTTT. The rearrangement joins TRBV12-5 to TRBJ2-3; no firm D call. Trimming cost V 1 base and J 2 bases, with 4 bases left between them. This CDR3 has 13 residues. Germline CDR1 LGHNT, CDR2 FRNRAP. The variable domain in full, with the rest retrieved from reference TRBV12-5 and TRBJ2-3, is DARVTQTPRHKVTEMGQEVTMRCQPILGHNTVFWYRQTMMQGLELLAYFRNRAPLDDSGMPKDRFSAEMPDATLATLKIQPSEPRDSAVYFCASGLGDTDTQYFGPGTRLTVL.